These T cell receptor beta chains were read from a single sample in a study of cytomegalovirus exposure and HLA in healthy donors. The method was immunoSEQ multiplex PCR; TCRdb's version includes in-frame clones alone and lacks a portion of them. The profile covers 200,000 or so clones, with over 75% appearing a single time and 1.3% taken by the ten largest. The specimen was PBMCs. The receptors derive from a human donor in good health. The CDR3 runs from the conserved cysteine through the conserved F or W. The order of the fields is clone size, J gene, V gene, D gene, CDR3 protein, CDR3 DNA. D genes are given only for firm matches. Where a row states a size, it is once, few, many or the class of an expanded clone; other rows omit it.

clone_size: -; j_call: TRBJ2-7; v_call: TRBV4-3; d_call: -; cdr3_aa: CASSQNAGKQGEQYF; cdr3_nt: TGCGCCAGCAGCCAGAACGCCGGGAAACAGGGCGAGCAGTACTTC
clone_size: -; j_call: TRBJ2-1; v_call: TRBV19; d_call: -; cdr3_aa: CASSIEEQGTYNEQFF; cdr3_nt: TGTGCCAGTAGTATAGAGGAACAGGGGACTTACAATGAGCAGTTCTTC
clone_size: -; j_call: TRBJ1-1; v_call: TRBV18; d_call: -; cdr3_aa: CASSPIQDRNTEAFF; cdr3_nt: TGTGCCAGCTCACCAATCCAGGACAGGAACACTGAAGCTTTCTTT
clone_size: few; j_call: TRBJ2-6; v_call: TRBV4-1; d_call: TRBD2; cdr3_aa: CASTQAGLGANVLTF; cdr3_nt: TGCGCCAGCACTCAAGCGGGGTTAGGGGCCAACGTCCTGACTTTC
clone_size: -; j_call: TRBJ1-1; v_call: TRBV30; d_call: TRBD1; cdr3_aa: CAWSEGQSGGFTEAFF; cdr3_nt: TGTGCCTGGAGTGAAGGCCAGTCAGGGGGCTTCACTGAAGCTTTCTTT
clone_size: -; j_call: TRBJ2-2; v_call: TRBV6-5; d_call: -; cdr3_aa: CASSPLTTSTGELFF; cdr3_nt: TGTGCCAGCAGCCCCCTCACTACAAGCACCGGGGAGCTGTTTTTT
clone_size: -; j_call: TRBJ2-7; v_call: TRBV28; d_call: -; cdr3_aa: CASSLDHVGSLVF; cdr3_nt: TGTGCCAGCAGTCTAGATCATGTGGGTTCCCTGGTCTTC
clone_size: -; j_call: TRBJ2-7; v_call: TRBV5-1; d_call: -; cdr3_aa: CASRIHTTTSGYEQYF; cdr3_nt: TGCGCCAGCAGAATTCACACTACGACAAGCGGGTACGAGCAGTACTTC
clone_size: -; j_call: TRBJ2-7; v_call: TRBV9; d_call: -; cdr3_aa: CASSADSTYEQYF; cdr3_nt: TGTGCCAGCAGCGCGGACAGTACCTACGAGCAGTACTTC
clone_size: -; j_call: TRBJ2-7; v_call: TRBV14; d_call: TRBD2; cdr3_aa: CASSPMLAGRSYEQYF; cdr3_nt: TGTGCCAGCAGCCCCATGCTAGCGGGGAGATCCTACGAGCAGTACTTC
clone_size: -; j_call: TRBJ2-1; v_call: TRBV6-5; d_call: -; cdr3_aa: CASKGYNEQFF; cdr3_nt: TGTGCCAGCAAGGGGTACAATGAGCAGTTCTTC
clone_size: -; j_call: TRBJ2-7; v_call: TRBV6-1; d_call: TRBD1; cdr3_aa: CASSRQDRDPYEQYF; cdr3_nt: TGTGCCAGCAGTCGACAGGACAGGGATCCCTACGAGCAGTACTTC
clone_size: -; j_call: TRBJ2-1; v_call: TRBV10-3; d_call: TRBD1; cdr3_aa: CATRPGTGDNEQFF; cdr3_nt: TGTGCCACCCGTCCCGGGACAGGGGACAATGAGCAGTTCTTC
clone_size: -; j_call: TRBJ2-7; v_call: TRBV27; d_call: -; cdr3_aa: CASSSRRLTTYEQYF; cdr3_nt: TGTGCCAGCAGTTCTCGGCGGTTAACCACCTACGAGCAGTACTTC
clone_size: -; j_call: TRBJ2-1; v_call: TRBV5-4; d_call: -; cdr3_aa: CASSLKLADYNEQFF; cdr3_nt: TGTGCCAGCAGCTTGAAGCTCGCTGACTACAATGAGCAGTTCTTC
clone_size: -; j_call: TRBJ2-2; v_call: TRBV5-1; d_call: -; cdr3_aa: CASSLFVVPSAGNTGELFF; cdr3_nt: TGCGCCAGCAGCTTGTTTGTAGTTCCATCGGCGGGGAACACCGGGGAGCTGTTTTTT
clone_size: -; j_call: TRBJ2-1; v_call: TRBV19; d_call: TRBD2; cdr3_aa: CASSMPSGQYNEQFF; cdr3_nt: TGTGCCAGTAGTATGCCTAGCGGCCAGTACAATGAGCAGTTCTTC
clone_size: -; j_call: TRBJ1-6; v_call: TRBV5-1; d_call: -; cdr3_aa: CASSPSYNSPLHF; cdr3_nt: TGCGCCAGCAGCCCTTCCTATAATTCACCCCTCCACTTT
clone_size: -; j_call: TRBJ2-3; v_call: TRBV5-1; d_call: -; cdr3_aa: CASSLRGYTQYF; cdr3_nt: TGCGCCAGCAGCCTCCGGGGGTATACGCAGTATTTT
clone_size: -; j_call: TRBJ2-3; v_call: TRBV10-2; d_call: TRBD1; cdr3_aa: CASSEHDRGRADTQYF; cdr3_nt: TGCGCCAGCAGTGAGCATGACAGGGGAAGGGCAGATACGCAGTATTTT
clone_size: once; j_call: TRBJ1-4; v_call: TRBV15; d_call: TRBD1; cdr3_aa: CATSRGRTGLYEKLFF; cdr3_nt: TGTGCCACCAGCAGGGGCCGGACAGGCTTATATGAAAAACTGTTTTTT
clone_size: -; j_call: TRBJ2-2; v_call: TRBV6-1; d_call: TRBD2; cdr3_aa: CASSASGGYTGELFF; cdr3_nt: TGTGCCAGCAGCGCTAGCGGGGGATACACCGGGGAGCTGTTTTTT
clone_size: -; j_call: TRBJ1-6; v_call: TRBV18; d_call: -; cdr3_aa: CASSPNRVRGNSPLHF; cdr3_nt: TGTGCCAGCTCACCAAACAGGGTTAGAGGGAATTCACCCCTCCACTTT
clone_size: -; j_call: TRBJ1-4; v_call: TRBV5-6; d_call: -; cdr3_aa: CASSSIITGLEEKLFF; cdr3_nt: TGTGCCAGCAGCTCAATTATAACAGGGCTCGAAGAAAAACTGTTTTTT
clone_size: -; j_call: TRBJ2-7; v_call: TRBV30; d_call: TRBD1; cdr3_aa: CAWSEGQGSYEQYF; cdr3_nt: TGTGCCTGGAGTGAGGGACAGGGTTCCTACGAGCAGTACTTC
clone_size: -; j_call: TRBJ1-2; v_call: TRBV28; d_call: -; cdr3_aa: CASSWGGGAANYGYTF; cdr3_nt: TGTGCCAGCAGCTGGGGGGGAGGAGCGGCTAACTATGGCTACACCTTC
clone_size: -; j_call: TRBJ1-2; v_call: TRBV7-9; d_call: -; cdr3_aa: CSSSGGGYNYGYTF; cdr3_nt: TGTTCCAGCAGCGGCGGGGGCTACAACTATGGCTACACCTTC
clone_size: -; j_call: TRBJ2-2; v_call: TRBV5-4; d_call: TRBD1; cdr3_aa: CASSLVAPGGNTGELFF; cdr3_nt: TGTGCCAGCAGCTTGGTTGCTCCAGGGGGGAACACCGGGGAGCTGTTTTTT
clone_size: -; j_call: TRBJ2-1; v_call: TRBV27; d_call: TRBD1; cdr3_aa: CASSYFRTGFEQFF; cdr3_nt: TGTGCCAGCAGTTATTTTAGGACAGGGTTTGAGCAGTTCTTC
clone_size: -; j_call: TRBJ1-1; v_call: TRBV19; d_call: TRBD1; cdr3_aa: CASSIAGGTTEAFF; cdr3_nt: TGTGCCAGTAGTATCGCAGGGGGTACCACTGAAGCTTTCTTT
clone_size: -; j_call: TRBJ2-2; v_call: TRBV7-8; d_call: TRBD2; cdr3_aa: CASSLAGLAGVGTGELFF; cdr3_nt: TGTGCCAGCAGCTTAGCCGGACTAGCGGGAGTTGGGACCGGGGAGCTGTTTTTT
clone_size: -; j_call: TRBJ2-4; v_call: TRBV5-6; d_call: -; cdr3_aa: CATRSSRLGEKNIQYF; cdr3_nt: TGTGCCACTCGGAGTAGTCGGCTAGGGGAAAAAAACATTCAGTACTTC
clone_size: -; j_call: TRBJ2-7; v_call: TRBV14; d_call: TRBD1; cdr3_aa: CASSRRQGAYEQYF; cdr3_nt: TGTGCCAGCAGCCGACGACAGGGAGCCTACGAGCAGTACTTC
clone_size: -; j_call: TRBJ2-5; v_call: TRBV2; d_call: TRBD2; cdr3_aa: CASSRREITETQYF; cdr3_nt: TGTGCCAGCTCTCGGCGGGAGATAACGGAGACCCAGTACTTC
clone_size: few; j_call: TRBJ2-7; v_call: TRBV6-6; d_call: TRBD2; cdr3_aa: CASSRTSGRADYEQYF; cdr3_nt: TGTGCCAGCTCCCGGACTAGCGGGAGGGCAGACTACGAGCAGTACTTC
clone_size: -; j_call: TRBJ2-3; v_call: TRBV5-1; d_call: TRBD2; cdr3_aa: CASSPGLAGTDTQYF; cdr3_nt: TGCGCCAGCAGCCCGGGACTAGCGGGCACAGATACGCAGTATTTT
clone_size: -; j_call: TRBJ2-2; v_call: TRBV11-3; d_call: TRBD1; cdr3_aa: CASSPLGTGGSGELFF; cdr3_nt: TGTGCCAGCAGCCCCCTCGGGACAGGGGGGTCCGGGGAGCTGTTTTTT
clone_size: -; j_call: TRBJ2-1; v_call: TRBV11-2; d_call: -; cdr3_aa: CASRKTGREQFF; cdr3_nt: TGTGCCAGCAGAAAAACAGGGAGAGAGCAGTTCTTC
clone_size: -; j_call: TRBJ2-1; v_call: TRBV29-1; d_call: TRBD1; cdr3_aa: CSVEGKTGGGGRASSYNEQFF; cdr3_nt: TGCAGCGTTGAAGGAAAGACAGGGGGCGGAGGGAGAGCAAGCTCCTACAATGAGCAGTTCTTC
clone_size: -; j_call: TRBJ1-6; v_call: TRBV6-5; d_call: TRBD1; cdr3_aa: CASSVGQKGSPLHF; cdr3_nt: TGTGCCAGCAGTGTGGGACAGAAAGGTTCACCCCTCCACTTT
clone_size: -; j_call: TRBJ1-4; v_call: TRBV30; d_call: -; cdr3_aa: CAWSGGTTNEKLFF; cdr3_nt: TGTGCCTGGAGCGGAGGAACAACTAATGAAAAACTGTTTTTT
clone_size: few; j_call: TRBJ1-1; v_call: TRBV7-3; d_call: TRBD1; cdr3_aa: CASSLGQGLTEAFF; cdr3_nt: TGTGCCAGCAGCCTGGGACAGGGCTTGACTGAAGCTTTCTTT
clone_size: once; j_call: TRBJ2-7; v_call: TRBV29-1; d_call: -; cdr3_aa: CSVAGAGTSYEQYF; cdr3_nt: TGCAGCGTTGCAGGGGCCGGTACTTCCTACGAGCAGTACTTC
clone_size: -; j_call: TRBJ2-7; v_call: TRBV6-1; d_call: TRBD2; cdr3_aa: CASRASGIPYEQYF; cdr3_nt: TGTGCCAGCAGAGCTAGCGGGATTCCCTACGAGCAGTACTTC
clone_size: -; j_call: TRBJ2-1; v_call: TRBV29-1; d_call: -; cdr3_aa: CRVEGSSYNEQFF; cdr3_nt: TGCAGAGTCGAGGGTAGCTCCTACAATGAGCAGTTCTTC
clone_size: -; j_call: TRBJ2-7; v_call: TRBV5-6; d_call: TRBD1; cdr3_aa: CASSGRDRYEQYF; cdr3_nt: TGTGCCAGCAGCGGCCGGGACAGATACGAGCAGTACTTC
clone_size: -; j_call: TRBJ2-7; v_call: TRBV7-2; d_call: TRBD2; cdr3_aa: CASSWGLAGGTYEQYF; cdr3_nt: TGTGCCAGCAGCTGGGGACTAGCGGGAGGGACCTACGAGCAGTACTTC
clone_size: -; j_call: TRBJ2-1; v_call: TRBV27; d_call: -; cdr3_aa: CASTVARGRVNEQFF; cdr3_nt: TGTGCCAGCACCGTAGCCAGGGGCAGGGTGAATGAGCAGTTCTTC